The clone carrying this TCR beta chain appeared a few times. Its antigen remains unknown. The data originate from a study of T cell repertoires in cytomegalovirus infection. For the study at large: Carrying CMV and the relevant HLA type showed in public TCR beta signatures. Study results and caveats: Cumulated frequencies of public TCR beta families served to identify carriers of CMV plus the relevant HLA. HLA-C-restricted CMV-specific TCR beta clonotypes were dominant in the ex vivo response.

With V trimmed by 6 bases and J by 1 base, 1 base remained unmatched. From germline, CDR1 is SGHRS and CDR2 YFSETQ. CDR3 length: 14 residues. From the reads, TCRdb called clonotypes with MiXCR, one entry per CDR3 protein. This sample has 350,000 to 500,000 distinct CDR3 sequences, with 30% to 40% found just once. Sequencing used PBMCs. V is TRBV5-1 and J is TRBJ2-2; TRBD1 agrees at 9 bases. This TCR derives from a human donor in good health (CMV status not recorded). Some clones in this sample may be carry-over from other donors' samples. DNA of the CDR3: TGCGCCAGCAAGGGACAGGGGAACACCGGGGAGCTGTTTTTT. Translation gives CASKGQGNTGELFF.